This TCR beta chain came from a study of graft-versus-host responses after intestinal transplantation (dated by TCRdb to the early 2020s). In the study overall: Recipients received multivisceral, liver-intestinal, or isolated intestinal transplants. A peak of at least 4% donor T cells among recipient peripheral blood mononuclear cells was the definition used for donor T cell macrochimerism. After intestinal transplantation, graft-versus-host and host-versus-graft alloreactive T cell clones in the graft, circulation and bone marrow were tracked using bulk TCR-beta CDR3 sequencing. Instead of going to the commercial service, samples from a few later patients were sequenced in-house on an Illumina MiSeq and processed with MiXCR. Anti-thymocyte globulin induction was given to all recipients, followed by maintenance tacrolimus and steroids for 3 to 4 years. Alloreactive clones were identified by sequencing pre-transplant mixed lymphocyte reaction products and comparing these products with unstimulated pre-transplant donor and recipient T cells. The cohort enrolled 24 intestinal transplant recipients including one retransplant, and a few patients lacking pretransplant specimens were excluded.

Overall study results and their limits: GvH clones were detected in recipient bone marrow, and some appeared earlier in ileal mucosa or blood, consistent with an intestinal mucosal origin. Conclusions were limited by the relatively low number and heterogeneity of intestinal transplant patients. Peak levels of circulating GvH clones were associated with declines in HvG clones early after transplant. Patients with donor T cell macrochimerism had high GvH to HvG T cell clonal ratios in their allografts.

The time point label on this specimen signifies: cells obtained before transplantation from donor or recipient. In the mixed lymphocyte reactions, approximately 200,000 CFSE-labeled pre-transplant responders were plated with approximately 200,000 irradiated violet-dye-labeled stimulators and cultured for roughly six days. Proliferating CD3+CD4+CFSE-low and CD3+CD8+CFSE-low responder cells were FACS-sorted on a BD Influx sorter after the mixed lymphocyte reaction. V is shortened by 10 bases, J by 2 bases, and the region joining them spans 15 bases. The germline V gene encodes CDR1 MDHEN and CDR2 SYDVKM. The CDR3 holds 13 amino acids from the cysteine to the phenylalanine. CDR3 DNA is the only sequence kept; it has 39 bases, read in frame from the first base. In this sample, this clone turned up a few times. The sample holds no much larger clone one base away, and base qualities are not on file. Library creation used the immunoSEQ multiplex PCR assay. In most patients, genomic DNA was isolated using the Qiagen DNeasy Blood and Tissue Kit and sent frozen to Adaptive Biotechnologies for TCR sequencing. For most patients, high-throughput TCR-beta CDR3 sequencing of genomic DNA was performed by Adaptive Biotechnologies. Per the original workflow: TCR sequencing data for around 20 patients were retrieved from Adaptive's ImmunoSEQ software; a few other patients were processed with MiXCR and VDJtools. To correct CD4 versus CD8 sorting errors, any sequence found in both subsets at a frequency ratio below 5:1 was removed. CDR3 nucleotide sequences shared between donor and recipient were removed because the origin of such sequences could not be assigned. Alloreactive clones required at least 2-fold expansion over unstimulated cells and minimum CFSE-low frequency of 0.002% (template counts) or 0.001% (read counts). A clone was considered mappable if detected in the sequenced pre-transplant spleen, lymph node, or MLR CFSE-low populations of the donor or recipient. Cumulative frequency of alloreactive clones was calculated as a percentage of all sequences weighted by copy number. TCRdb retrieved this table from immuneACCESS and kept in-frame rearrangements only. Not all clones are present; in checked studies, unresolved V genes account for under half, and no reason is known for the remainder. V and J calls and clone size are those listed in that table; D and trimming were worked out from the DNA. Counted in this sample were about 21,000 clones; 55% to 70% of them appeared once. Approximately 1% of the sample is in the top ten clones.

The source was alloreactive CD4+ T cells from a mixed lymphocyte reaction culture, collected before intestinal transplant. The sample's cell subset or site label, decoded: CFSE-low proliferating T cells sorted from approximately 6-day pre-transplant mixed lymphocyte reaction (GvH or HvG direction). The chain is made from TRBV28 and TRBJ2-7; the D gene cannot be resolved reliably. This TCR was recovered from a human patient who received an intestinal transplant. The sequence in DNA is TGTGCCACCCTACTTAACCCTGCCTACGAGCAGTACTTC. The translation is CATLLNPAYEQYF.